This entry lists 15 T cell receptor beta chains sequenced from one sample in a study of blood T cell repertoires in COVID-19. TCRdb's copy holds only in-frame clones and misses some; the assay was immunoSEQ multiplex PCR. The table records around 60,000 clones, 86% of them present only once. The sample was peripheral blood. Receptors were obtained from a woman over 75 with acute or convalescent COVID-19.

The V call is TRBV3-1 (or the pseudogene TRBV3-2), the J call TRBJ1-2; D is ambiguous. Trimming took off 1 base at V and 4 bases at J, with 4 bases between the two ends. Germline assignment: CDR1 LGHDT and CDR2 YNNKEL (reference sequence). This CDR3 has 12 residues. The CDR3 DNA is TGTGCCAGCAGCCAAGTCAGCTATGGCTACACCTTC. Translated: CASSQVSYGYTF.

The V and J genes are TRBV4-1 and TRBJ2-2; 12 bases are shared with TRBD2. The V and J ends lost 3 bases and 3 bases, in that order; junction bases with no gene match: 8. CDR3 length: 18 amino acids. The germline gives CDR1 MGHRA, CDR2 YSYEKL. The CDR3 spells CASSQEERLAGDTGELFF. Here the CDR3 DNA reads TGCGCCAGCAGCCAGGAGGAGAGACTAGCGGGGGACACCGGGGAGCTGTTTTTT.

This clone has just one count. The CDR3 nucleotides are TGTGCCAGTATTCGGGACAGGTCCTTCTCTGGAAACACCATATATTTT. It specifies CASIRDRSFSGNTIYF. The genes are TRBV19 and TRBJ1-3; 8 nucleotides match TRBD1. After removal of 7 bases from V and 0 bases from J, the junction contained 8 bases not matched to a gene. This CDR3 is 16 amino acids long. Germline V gene data show CDR1 as LNHDA and CDR2 as SQIVND (reference sequence).

The V gene is TRBV5-5, the J gene TRBJ1-1; 8 bases are shared with TRBD1. CDR1 and CDR2 (germline): SGHKS, YYEKEE (reference sequence). This CDR3 is 13 amino acids long. With 6 bases clipped from V and 6 bases from J, the junction kept 7 bases outside the gene matches. Here the CDR3 DNA reads TGTGCCAGCACAACCTGGACAGGGTCTGAAGCTTTCTTT. Residues: CASTTWTGSEAFF.

The V and J genes are TRBV2 and TRBJ2-3; D is possibly TRBD2 (5 bases). This CDR3 has 13 amino acids. The germline gives CDR1 SNHLY, CDR2 FYNNEI. Trimming left V 6 bases short and J 2 bases short, with 9 bases between. The CDR3 loop reads CASRRAITDTQYF. As DNA, the CDR3 is TGTGCCAGCAGGAGGGCCATCACAGATACGCAGTATTTT. Full variable domain (rest looked up from reference TRBV2 and TRBJ2-3): EPEVTQTPSHQVTQMGQEVILRCVPISNHLYFYWYRQILGQKVEFLVSFYNNEISEKSEIFDDQFSVERPDGSNFTLKIRSTKLEDSAMYFCASRRAITDTQYFGPGTRLTVL.

The chain has TRBV6-5 and TRBJ1-1; possible D gene TRBD1, 6 bases. V was clipped by 2 bases and J by 3 bases, with 7 bases between them. This CDR3 spans 13 amino acids. Germline CDR1 reads MNHEY; CDR2 reads SVGAGI. As DNA, the CDR3 is TGTGCCAGCAGTTACGAGGGGGACACTGAAGCTTTCTTT. Translated, it gives CASSYEGDTEAFF.

This sequence joins TRBV10-3 and TRBJ1-6; D is ambiguous. The CDR3 extends over 12 amino acids. Deletions cut 3 bases from V and 9 bases from J, with 6 bases between. The germline V gene encodes CDR1 ENHRY and CDR2 SYGVKD. The CDR3 sequence is CAISDSISPLHF. The CDR3 region has the DNA TGTGCCATCAGTGACAGTATTTCACCCCTCCACTTT.

The rearrangement joins TRBV20-1 to TRBJ2-7; perhaps TRBD2 as D (5 bases). This CDR3 region has 11 residues. Germline V lookup: CDR1 DFQATT, CDR2 SNEGSKA (reference sequence). The CDR3 DNA sequence: TGCAGCGGGGTTCGCTCCTACGAGCAGTACTTC. Translating gives CSGVRSYEQYF.

This clone was counted a single time. The V and J genes are TRBV7-3 and TRBJ1-1; D gene uncertain. The V gene lost 5 bases and the J gene lost 11 bases, with 18 bases spanning the gap. Germline lookup yields CDR1 SGHTA and CDR2 FQGTGA. The CDR3 is 13 residues long. In DNA form, the CDR3 reads TGTGCCAGCAGCCCCCCCGGGGTCGGTCAGGCTTTCTTT. This codes for CASSPPGVGQAFF. The whole variable domain, filled in from reference TRBV7-3 and TRBJ1-1, reads GAGVSQTPSNKVTEKGKYVELRCDPISGHTALYWYRQSLGQGPEFLIYFQGTGAADDSGLPNDRFFAVRPEGSVSTLKIQRTERGDSAVYLCASSPPGVGQAFFGQGTRLTVV.

V and J are TRBV7-9 and TRBJ2-1, with D unresolved. V gave up 5 bases and J gave up 2 bases, with 7 bases separating them. The CDR3 is 13 residues long. Germline loops: CDR1 SEHNR, CDR2 FQNEAQ (reference sequence). CDR3 sequence: CASSPLPYNEQFF. DNA of the CDR3: TGTGCCAGCAGCCCCCTACCCTACAATGAGCAGTTCTTC.

The V call is TRBV7-2, the J call TRBJ2-2, with 11 nucleotides matching TRBD2. V was pared by 3 bases and J by 7 bases, with 4 bases of the junction left unmatched. The CDR3 is made up of 15 amino acids. The germline V gene has CDR1 SGHTA and CDR2 FQGNSA. Written as DNA, the CDR3 is TGTGCCAGCAGCTTTAGCGGGGGGGCCGTCGGGGAGCTGTTTTTT. Translating gives CASSFSGGAVGELFF.

The chain carries TRBV7-3 and TRBJ1-1; D ambiguous. Per germline, CDR1 SGHTA and CDR2 FQGTGA. V lost 2 bases and J lost 4, with 14 bases in between. The CDR3 is made up of 15 amino acids. The CDR3, as DNA: TGTGCCAGCAGCTTAGGAGTCGGTAGAATCACTGAAGCTTTCTTT. Its translation is CASSLGVGRITEAFF.

This clone was recorded only once. V usage is TRBV30 and J usage is TRBJ1-1; 7 bases map to TRBD1. The trim removed 3 bases at V and 0 bases at J, leaving 7 bases unmatched. This CDR3 is built from 15 residues. The germline V gene encodes CDR1 GTSNPN and CDR2 SVGIG (reference sequence). The CDR3 reads CAWRRQGSMNTEAFF. In DNA form, the CDR3 reads TGTGCCTGGAGGCGACAGGGATCGATGAACACTGAAGCTTTCTTT. Full variable domain (remainder filled in from reference TRBV30 and TRBJ1-1): SQTIHQWPATLVQPVGSPLSLECTVEGTSNPNLYWYRQAAGRGLQLLFYSVGIGQISSEVPQNLSASRPQDRQFILSSKKLLLSDSGFYLCAWRRQGSMNTEAFFGQGTRLTVV.

V gene TRBV10-3 combines with J gene TRBJ1-1; 11 bases fit TRBD1. Germline lookup yields CDR1 ENHRY and CDR2 SYGVKD. J gave up 0 bases and V 8 bases, and 5 bases lay outside the gene matches. The length of the CDR3 is 15 residues. For the CDR3, the DNA is TGTGCCATCGGGGGACAGGGGGGTTTGAACACTGAAGCTTTCTTT. Translating it yields CAIGGQGGLNTEAFF.

The CDR3: CASSQVGNYGYTF. The CDR3 DNA sequence: TGTGCCAGCAGCCAAGTCGGTAACTATGGCTACACCTTC. The chain combines TRBV3-1 (or the pseudogene TRBV3-2) with TRBJ1-2, with D unclear. The germline V and J ends were trimmed by 1 base and 1 base, with 4 bases remaining between them. Looked up from germline, CDR1 is LGHDT and CDR2 is YNNKEL (reference sequence). The length of the CDR3 is 13 residues.